This TCR beta chain stems from a study of T cells expressing NK-cell markers. The CDR3 spans 16 residues. The V gene's germline CDR1 is SGHNT and CDR2 YYREEE (reference sequence). TCRdb re-called the 5' RACE reads and gives one entry per CDR3 protein, without DNA. The sample features roughly 390,000 distinct CDR3 sequences, with around 5.3% in its top ten. The chain joins TRBV5-4 to TRBJ2-2; checking the TCRdb D call of TRBD2 is not possible without DNA. Sequenced material: blood T cells: a sorted CD56 or NKG2C T cell subset, CD4+ or CD8+ T cells, or bulk PBMC T cells (not recorded which). This TCR came from a man aged 18 to 70 in good health. CDR3 in amino acids: CASSFAGLAGPGELFF.